The text below deals with one TCR beta chain. The antigen remains unidentified. The sample originates from a study of T cells after posttransplantation cyclophosphamide. The study's findings and limits: Skin or GI-infiltrating T cells shared few TRB sequences with blood. TRB clonality was highly associated with recipient CMV seropositivity and reactivation.

This CDR3 spans 14 amino acids. The trim removed 5 bases at V and 6 bases at J, leaving 6 bases unmatched. The germline V gene has CDR1 ENHRY and CDR2 SYGVKD. Sequencing used immunoSEQ multiplex PCR; TCRdb keeps in-frame clones, though not all of them. The repertoire has about 19,000 clones, approximately 86% of them found once; the top ten carry around 6.6%. Busulfan-fludarabine conditioning, marrow transplant, and cyclophosphamide on days +3 and +4 were administered. The sequence derives from a female patient between 40 and 55 years old who received an allogeneic stem cell transplant from a related donor, was CMV-positive, and had no GVHD. Some T cells may be provided by the graft donor. V is TRBV10-3 and J is TRBJ1-1; 10 bases are shared with TRBD1. The sequences come from PBMCs, collected after allogeneic stem cell transplant with posttransplant cyclophosphamide. CDR3 bases: TGTGCCATCAGTTCCGGGACAGGGGTTGCTGAAGCTTTCTTT. Protein sequence: CAISSGTGVAEAFF.